This T cell receptor (beta chain) emerged from a study of blood T cell repertoires in COVID-19 (dated by TCRdb to about 2020). Broadly, across the study: Collaborator samples came from the United States, Italy and Spain and covered acute and convalescent phases of COVID-19. The material from the prospective study consisted of cDNA or gDNA derived from T cells, B-cell-depleted T cells, or PBMCs. Subjects who had been exposed to COVID-19, were actively infected with it, or had recovered from it provided the deeply sampled blood TCRbeta repertoires that made up the dataset. A freely available public database, intended as a resource for researchers studying the immune response to SARS-CoV-2, is where the repertoires were released. Samples came from the ongoing ImmuneRACE study (first 160 participants) plus 1,254 subjects from 6 global collaborators. The sample metadata nearly always contained a de-identified subject ID, COVID-19 status, age in years and sex. Where available, HLA class I and class II types were obtained from metadata supplied by the sample provider rather than from assay-based typing.

As concerns this clone: The antigen this receptor binds is unknown. One base away there is no much larger clone; base qualities are not given.

Each collaborating institution followed its own protocols to collect whole blood in K2EDTA tubes. For TCRbeta analysis, collaborator samples were shipped as frozen whole blood, as isolated PBMCs, or as DNA extracted from either sample type. TCRbeta CDR3 regions were amplified from genomic DNA by means of the immunoSEQ Assay, a bias-controlled multiplex PCR. Per the original workflow: Nucleated cell counts per sample were estimated from amplification of reference gene primers within the assay. To quantify the absolute abundance of each unique TCRbeta CDR3 rearrangement, sequence reads were collapsed and filtered. For each sample, productive Simpson clonality was calculated by taking the square root of Simpson's diversity index across productive rearrangements. TCRdb obtained this table from immuneACCESS and retained in-frame rearrangements with V and J assigned. These tables miss some clones; where compared with another copy, unresolved V genes account for less than half of the shortfall, and the remainder is unexplained. D and trimming come from the DNA, and the V and J calls and clone size come from that table. This sample comprises some 120,000 clones, around 89% of them detected only once. The ten largest clones represent 19% of the sample.

On the study overall, not on this receptor specifically: The amount of clinical and demographic metadata varied by source and participant and was provided uncurated.

Sequencing input: peripheral blood. The source of this sequence is a human donor with acute or convalescent COVID-19. The donor label of this sample is uncertain.

The DNA is as follows: TGTGCCAGCAGCATAGGGACAGCTTCAGATACGCAGTATTTT. This translates into CASSIGTASDTQYF. Recombination connected TRBV7-9 to TRBJ2-3; TRBD1 matches 7 bases in the middle. Trimming leaves V shorter by 5 bases and J shorter by 4 bases, with the junction holding 6 bases beyond the gene matches. The germline V gene (reference sequence) sets CDR1 to SEHNR and CDR2 to FQNEAQ. Including the terminal cysteine and phenylalanine, the CDR3 comprises 14 residues. Solely the CDR3 DNA is kept, with 42 bases framed from the first base.